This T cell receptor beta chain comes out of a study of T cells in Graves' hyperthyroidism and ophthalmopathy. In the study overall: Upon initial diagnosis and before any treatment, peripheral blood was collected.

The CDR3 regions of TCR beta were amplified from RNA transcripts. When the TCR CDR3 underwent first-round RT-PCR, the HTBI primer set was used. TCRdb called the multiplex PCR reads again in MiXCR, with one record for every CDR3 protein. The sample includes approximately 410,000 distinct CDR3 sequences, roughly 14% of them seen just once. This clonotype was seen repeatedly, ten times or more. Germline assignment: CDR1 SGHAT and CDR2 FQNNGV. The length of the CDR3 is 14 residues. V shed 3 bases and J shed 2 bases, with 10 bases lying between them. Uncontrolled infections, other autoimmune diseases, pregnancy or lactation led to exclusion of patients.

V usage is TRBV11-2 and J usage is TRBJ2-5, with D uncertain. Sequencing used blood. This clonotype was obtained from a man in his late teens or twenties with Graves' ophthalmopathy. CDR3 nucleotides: TGTGCCAGCAGCTTTCTCCCCGGACAAGAGACCCAGTACTTC. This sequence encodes CASSFLPGQETQYF. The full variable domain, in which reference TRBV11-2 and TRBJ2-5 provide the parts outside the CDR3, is EAGVAQSPRYKIIEKRQSVAFWCNPISGHATLYWYQQILGQGPKLLIQFQNNGVVDDSQLPKDRFSAERLKGVDSTLKIQPAKLEDSAVYLCASSFLPGQETQYFGPGTRLLVL.